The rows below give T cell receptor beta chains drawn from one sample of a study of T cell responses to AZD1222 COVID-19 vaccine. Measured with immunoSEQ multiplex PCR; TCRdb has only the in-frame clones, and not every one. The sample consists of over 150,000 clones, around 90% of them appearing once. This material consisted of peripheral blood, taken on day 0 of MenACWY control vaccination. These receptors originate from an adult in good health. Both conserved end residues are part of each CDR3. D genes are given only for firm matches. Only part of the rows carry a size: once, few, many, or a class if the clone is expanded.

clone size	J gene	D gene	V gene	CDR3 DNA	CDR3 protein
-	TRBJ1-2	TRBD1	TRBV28	TGTGCCAGCAGTGCAGGGGGCGATTTCTATGGCTACACCTTC	CASSAGGDFYGYTF
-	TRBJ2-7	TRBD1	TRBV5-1	TGCGCCAGCAGTAGCGGACAGGGAAAATTATACGAGCAGTACTTC	CASSSGQGKLYEQYF
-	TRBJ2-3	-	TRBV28	TGTGCCAGCAGTTGGGGAGACCCGCGCACAGATACGCAGTATTTT	CASSWGDPRTDTQYF
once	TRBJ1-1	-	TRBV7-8	TGTGCCAGCAGCTTCGGGTACAGGGCGGCCGCTGAAGCTTTCTTT	CASSFGYRAAAEAFF
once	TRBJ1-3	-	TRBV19	TGTGCCAGTACCCTGACCCGGACTTTTGGAAACACCATATATTTT	CASTLTRTFGNTIYF
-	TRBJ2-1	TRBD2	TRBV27	TGTGCCAGCAGTTTCTCTCTAGCGGGAGACAATGAGCAGTTCTTC	CASSFSLAGDNEQFF
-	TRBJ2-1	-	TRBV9	TGTGCCAGCAGCGCTGGAGGGACCAATGAGCAGTTCTTC	CASSAGGTNEQFF
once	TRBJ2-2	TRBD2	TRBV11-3	TGTGCCAGCAGCGGGACTAGGACCGGGGAGCTGTTTTTT	CASSGTRTGELFF
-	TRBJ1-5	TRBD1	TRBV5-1	TGCGCCAGCAGCTCTTCTACAGGGGGACGCAATCAGCCCCAGCATTTT	CASSSSTGGRNQPQHF
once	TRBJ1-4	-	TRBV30	TGTGCCTGGAGTGTCGGGAGGAGTGACGAAAAACTGTTTTTT	CAWSVGRSDEKLFF
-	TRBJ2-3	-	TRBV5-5	TGTGCCAGCAGCGGCTCGGACAGATCCACAGATACGCAGTATTTT	CASSGSDRSTDTQYF
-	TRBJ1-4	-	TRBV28	TGTGCCAGCAGCCTAACCTCCGGCCTACCCCGTTTT	CASSLTSGLPRF
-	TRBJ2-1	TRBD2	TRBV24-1	TGTGCCACCAGTGCGGCTAGCGGGCCGAGCTCCTACAATGAGCAGTTCTTC	CATSAASGPSSYNEQFF
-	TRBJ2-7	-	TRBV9	TGTGCCAGCAGCGGGACAGATCTGGGCTACGAGCAGTACTTC	CASSGTDLGYEQYF
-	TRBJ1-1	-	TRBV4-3	TGCGCCAGCAGCCAAAGTACGGGGGCCGGGTGGAACACTGAAGCTTTCTTT	CASSQSTGAGWNTEAFF
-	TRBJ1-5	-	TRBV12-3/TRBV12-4	TGTGCCAGCACCCGCAGTGCGAATCAGCCCCAGCATTTT	CASTRSANQPQHF
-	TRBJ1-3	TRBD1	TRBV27	TGTGCCAGCACTCTCAGACAGGGCTCTGGAAACACCATATATTTT	CASTLRQGSGNTIYF
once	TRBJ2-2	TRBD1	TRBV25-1	TGTGCCAGCAGGTGGACAGGGGACACCGGGGAGCTGTTTTTT	CASRWTGDTGELFF
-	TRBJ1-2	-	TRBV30	TGTGCCTCCACCCCAGGCTACACCTTC	CASTPGYTF
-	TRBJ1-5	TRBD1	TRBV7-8	TGTGCCAGCAGCCCAAGGGACAGGGGAGGAAGGAATCAGCCCCAGCATTTT	CASSPRDRGGRNQPQHF
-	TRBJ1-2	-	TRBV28	TGTGCCAGCAGTTACCCCTTTGGGGGCTACACCTTC	CASSYPFGGYTF
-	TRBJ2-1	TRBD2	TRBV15	TGTGCCACCAGCAGAGAAAGACTAGCTGGGAATGAGCAGTTCTTC	CATSRERLAGNEQFF
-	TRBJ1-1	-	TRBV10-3	TGTGCCATCAGTGAGTCGGGTCGAGCACCTGAAGCTTTCTTT	CAISESGRAPEAFF
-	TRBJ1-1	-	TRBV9	TGTGCCAGCAGCTTTCAGGGTGGCACTGAAGCTTTCTTT	CASSFQGGTEAFF
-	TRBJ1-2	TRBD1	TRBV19	TGTGCCAGTAGATCAGACAGGGGAGGCTATGGCTACACCTTC	CASRSDRGGYGYTF
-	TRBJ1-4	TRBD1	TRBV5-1	TGCGCCAGCAGTTTGCAGGGGGCCTTGAGTGAAAAACTGTTTTTT	CASSLQGALSEKLFF
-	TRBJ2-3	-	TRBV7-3	TGTGCCAGCAGCTTAAAACCCGCAGATACGCAGTATTTT	CASSLKPADTQYF
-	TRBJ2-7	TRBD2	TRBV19	TGTGCCAGTAGTATAAGGGGGAGCGGGAGGAACGAGCAGTACTTC	CASSIRGSGRNEQYF
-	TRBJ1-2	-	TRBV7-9	TGTGCCAGCAGCTTGCGGGCCAGGTGGTTGGCCGTGGATGGCTACACCTTC	CASSLRARWLAVDGYTF
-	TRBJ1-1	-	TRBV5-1	TGCGCCAGCAGCTTGGAGCCGGGCACGGGCACTGAAGCTTTCTTT	CASSLEPGTGTEAFF
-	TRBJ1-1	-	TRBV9	TGTGCCAGCAGCGTAGCCGGGATGAACACTGAAGCTTTCTTT	CASSVAGMNTEAFF
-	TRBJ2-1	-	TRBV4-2	TGTGCCAGCAGCCCCAGGCGACTAGACAATGAGCAGTTCTTC	CASSPRRLDNEQFF
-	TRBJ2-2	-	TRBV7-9	TGTGCCAGCAGCCTTACACTTCTCCGCCGGGGTGACACCGGGGAGCTGTTTTTT	CASSLTLLRRGDTGELFF
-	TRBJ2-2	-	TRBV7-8	TGTGCCAGCAGCTTAATAAGGGGTCGGGACGGGGAGCTGTTTTTT	CASSLIRGRDGELFF
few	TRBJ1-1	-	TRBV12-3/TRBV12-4	TGTGCCAGCAGCTCCACGGAGAACACTGAAGCTTTCTTT	CASSSTENTEAFF
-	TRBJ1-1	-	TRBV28	TGTGCCACCGTTCCCCCATCGCCTGTGAACACTGAAGCTTTCTTT	CATVPPSPVNTEAFF
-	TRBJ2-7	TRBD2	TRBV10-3	TGTGCCATCAGTGGGGGGGACAGGTTGACTAGCGGGAATGCCTTGGAAAGCGAGCAGTACTTC	CAISGGDRLTSGNALESEQYF
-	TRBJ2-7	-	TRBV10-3	TGTGCCATCAGTGCCCAGGGGGGTAGGAACGAGCAGTACTTC	CAISAQGGRNEQYF
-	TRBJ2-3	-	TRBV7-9	TGTGCCAGCAGCTTAGAAGGAGCTGGGGGCTCAGATACGCAGTATTTT	CASSLEGAGGSDTQYF
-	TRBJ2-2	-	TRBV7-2	TGTGCCAGCAGCTCGTACACCACCGGGGAGCTGTTTTTT	CASSSYTTGELFF
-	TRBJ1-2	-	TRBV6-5	TGTGCCAGCAGGGGTCAGGGTCAGGGTGGCTACACCTTC	CASRGQGQGGYTF
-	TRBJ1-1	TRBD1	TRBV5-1	TGCGCCAGCAGCTTGGAGTCAGGGGGAAGGAACACTGAAGCTTTCTTT	CASSLESGGRNTEAFF
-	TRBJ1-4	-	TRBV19	TGTGCCAGTAGTATAGTAATCAGGGCCACTAATGAAAAACTGTTTTTT	CASSIVIRATNEKLFF
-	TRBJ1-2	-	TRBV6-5	TGTGCCAGCAGTTACTCTGGCGGGGCTAACTATGGCTACACCTTC	CASSYSGGANYGYTF
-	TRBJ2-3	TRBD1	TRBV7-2	TGTGCCAGCAGCCCGACAGGGGTAGCCCAGACAGATACGCAGTATTTT	CASSPTGVAQTDTQYF
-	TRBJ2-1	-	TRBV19	TGTGCCAGTAGTATGCAGACTTACTACAATGAGCAGTTCTTC	CASSMQTYYNEQFF
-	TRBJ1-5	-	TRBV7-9	TGTGCCAGCAGCCCGGCAGGGGGCAATCAGCCCCAGCATTTT	CASSPAGGNQPQHF
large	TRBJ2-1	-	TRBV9	TGTGCCAGCAGCCCAGAGGCGGGGAGGGAGCAGTTCTTC	CASSPEAGREQFF
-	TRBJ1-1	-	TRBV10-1	TGCGCCAGCAGTGATGGCGGCACTGAAGCTTTCTTT	CASSDGGTEAFF